This T cell receptor (beta chain) stems from a study of T cell responses to AZD1222 COVID-19 vaccine. As for this clone: Its antigen is not known.

The method was immunoSEQ multiplex PCR; TCRdb's version includes in-frame clones alone and lacks a portion of them. The data hold 200,000 or so clones, with about 87% observed a single time. Study-wide results and caveats: CD4 TCRs linked to vaccination spanned spike, dominating at 160-218 and 743-854. Nearly half of spike-specific TCRs reportedly target variant regions that are unmutated in the B.1.351 and B.1.1.7 variants. Donors were largely white British and mainly female; clonal diversity was possibly underestimated. Baseline seropositives among AZD1222 recipients totaled only 5 to 7.

With 3 bases removed from V and 0 bases from J, the gap between germline ends came to 8 bases. The CDR3 is 16 residues long. Germline V gives CDR1 KGHDR, CDR2 SFDVKD. Sequencing used peripheral blood, obtained on day 0 of MenACWY control vaccination. The rearrangement uses TRBV24-1 and TRBJ1-6; TRBD1 is a possible D gene (5 bases). The clonotype was recovered from an adult in good health. The CDR3 bases are TGTGCCACCAGTGATCGACAGAGCTCCTATAATTCACCCCTCCACTTT. It is translated as CATSDRQSSYNSPLHF.